This T cell receptor (beta chain) was recorded in a study of T cell responses to AZD1222 COVID-19 vaccine. General study points: Spike-specific TCRs gained breadth and depth after people received two AZD1222 doses.

TCRdb keeps only in-frame clones here, not all; method: immunoSEQ multiplex PCR. The sample includes 140,000 to 150,000 clones, approximately 92% of them seen just once. With respect to this clone: Its antigen is unknown.

V lost 1 base, J lost 2 bases, and 6 bases stayed unmatched. The CDR3 covers 16 residues. The germline CDR1 and CDR2 sequences are LGHDT and YNNKEL (reference sequence). The receptor was derived from an adult who received the AZD1222 COVID-19 vaccine. The rearrangement links TRBV3-1 (or the pseudogene TRBV3-2) to TRBJ1-1, with 8 bases that match TRBD1. The sample consisted of peripheral blood, taken 28 days after the second AZD1222 dose. The CDR3 DNA reads as TGTGCCAGCAGCCAAGGACCAGGGGGCGTCAACACTGAAGCTTTCTTT. This sequence encodes CASSQGPGGVNTEAFF.